The present entry profiles one T cell receptor (beta chain) with its context. The PCR was carried out with 60 Vbeta primers and 13 Jbeta primers. Repertoires were generated with immunoSEQ multiplex PCR, while TCRdb's copy carries only in-frame clones and drops some. The data hold fewer than 120,000 clones, with roughly 86% observed a single time. The CDR3 sequence is 19 residues long. V lost 5 bases, J lost 1 base, and 16 bases stayed unmatched. The germline CDR1 and CDR2 sequences are SGHVS and FNYEAQ. The record originates from a study of cytomegalovirus exposure and HLA in healthy donors. V is TRBV7-6 and J is TRBJ2-3; 9 bases fit TRBD2. The sequence was obtained from a man aged 35 to 55 in good health and CMV-seronegative. Sequencing input: PBMCs. The CDR3 protein is CASSPGGSGGTRRTDTQYF. In nucleotides, the CDR3 is TGTGCCAGCAGCCCCGGAGGCAGCGGGGGGACTCGTCGCACAGATACGCAGTATTTT.